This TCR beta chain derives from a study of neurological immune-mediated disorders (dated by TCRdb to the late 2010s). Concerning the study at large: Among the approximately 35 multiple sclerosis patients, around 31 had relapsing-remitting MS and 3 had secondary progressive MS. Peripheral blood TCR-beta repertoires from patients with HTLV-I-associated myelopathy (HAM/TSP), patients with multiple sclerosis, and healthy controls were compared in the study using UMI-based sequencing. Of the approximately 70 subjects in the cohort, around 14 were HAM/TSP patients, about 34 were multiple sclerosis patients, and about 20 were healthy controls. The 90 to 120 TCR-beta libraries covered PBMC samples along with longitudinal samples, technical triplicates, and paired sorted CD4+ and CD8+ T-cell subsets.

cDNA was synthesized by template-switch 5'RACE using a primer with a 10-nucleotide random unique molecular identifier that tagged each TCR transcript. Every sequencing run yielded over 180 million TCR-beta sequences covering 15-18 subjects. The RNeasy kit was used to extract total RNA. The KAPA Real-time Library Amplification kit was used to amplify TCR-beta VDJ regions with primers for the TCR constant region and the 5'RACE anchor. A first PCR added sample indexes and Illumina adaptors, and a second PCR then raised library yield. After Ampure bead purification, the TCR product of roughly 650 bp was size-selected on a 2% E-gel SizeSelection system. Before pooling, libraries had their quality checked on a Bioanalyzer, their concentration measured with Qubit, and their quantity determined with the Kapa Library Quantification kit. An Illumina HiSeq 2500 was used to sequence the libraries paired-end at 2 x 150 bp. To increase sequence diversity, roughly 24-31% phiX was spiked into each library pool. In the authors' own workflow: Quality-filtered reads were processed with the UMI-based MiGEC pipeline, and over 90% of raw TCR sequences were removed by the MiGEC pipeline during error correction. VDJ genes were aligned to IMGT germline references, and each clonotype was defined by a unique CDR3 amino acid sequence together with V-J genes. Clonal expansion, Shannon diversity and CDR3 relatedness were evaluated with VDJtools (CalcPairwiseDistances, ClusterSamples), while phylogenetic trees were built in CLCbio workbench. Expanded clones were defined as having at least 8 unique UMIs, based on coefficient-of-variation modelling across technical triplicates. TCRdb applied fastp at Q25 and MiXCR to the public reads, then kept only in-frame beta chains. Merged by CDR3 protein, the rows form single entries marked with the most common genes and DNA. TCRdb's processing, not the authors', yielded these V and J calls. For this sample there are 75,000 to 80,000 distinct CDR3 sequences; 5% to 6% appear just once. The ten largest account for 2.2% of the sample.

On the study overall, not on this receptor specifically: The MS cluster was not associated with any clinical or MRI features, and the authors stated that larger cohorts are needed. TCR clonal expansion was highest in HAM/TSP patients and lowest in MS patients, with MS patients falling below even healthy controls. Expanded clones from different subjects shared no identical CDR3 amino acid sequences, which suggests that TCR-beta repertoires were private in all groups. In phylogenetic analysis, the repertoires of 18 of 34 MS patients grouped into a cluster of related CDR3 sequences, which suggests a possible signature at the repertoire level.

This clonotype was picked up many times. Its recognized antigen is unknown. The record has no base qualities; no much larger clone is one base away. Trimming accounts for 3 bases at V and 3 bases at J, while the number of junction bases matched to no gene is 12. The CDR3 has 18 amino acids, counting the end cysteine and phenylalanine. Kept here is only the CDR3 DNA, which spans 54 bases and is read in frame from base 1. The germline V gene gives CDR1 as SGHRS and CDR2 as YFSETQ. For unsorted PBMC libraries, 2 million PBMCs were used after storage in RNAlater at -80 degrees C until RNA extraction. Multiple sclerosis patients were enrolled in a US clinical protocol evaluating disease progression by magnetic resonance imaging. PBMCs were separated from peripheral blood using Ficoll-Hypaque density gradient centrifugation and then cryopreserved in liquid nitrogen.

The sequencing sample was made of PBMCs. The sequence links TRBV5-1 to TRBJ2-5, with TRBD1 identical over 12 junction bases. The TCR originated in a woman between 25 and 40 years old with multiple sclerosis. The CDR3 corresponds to CASSSRNGTGGEKETQYF. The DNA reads TGCGCCAGCAGCTCACGCAACGGGACAGGGGGCGAAAAAGAGACCCAGTACTTC.